These 9 T cell receptor beta chains were all obtained from the same sample, sequenced in a study of human T cells and chemical hapten exposure. TCRdb recomputed calls from the RACE reads with MiXCR, one row per CDR3 protein. Altogether 90,000 to 140,000 distinct CDR3 sequences are present, less than 45% being singletons, with the ten largest covering roughly 3%. This sample's time point: patch test 3, about 24 weeks after DPC sensitization. Sample treatment: therapeutic diphenylcyclopropenone sensitization with weekly scalp DPC. The sample in question was whole blood, obtained in connection with sensitization to the hapten diphenylcyclopropenone (DPC). These receptor sequences come from a middle-aged man with alopecia areata. Some clones in this sample may be carry-over from other donors' samples.

The V and J genes are TRBV20-1 and TRBJ2-5; no firm D call. The CDR3 covers 12 residues. Looked up from germline, CDR1 is DFQATT and CDR2 is SNEGSKA (reference sequence). Trimming pared 1 base from V and 5 bases from J, leaving 8 bases between. CDR3 bases: TGCAGTGCTAGAGGGGCTTACGAGACCCAGTACTTC. It translates to CSARGAYETQYF.

This clonotype has just a few counts. Germline is not matched at one junction end, which may reflect a read error. V usage is TRBV7-7 and J usage is TRBJ1-3; 7 nucleotides align to TRBD1. This CDR3 has 15 residues. CDR1 and CDR2 (germline): SSHAT, FNYEAQ (reference sequence). The CDR3 loop is CASSISTGPGNTIYF. In nucleotides, the CDR3 is TGTGCTAGCAGCATATCGACAGGGCCTGGAAACACCATATATTTT.

In this sample, this clonotype turned up once. This sequence joins TRBV7-9 and TRBJ2-1; D is unresolved. With 5 bases removed from V and 5 bases from J, the gap between germline ends came to 16 bases. The CDR3 runs to 15 residues. Germline CDR1 SEHNR, CDR2 FQNEAQ (reference sequence). CDR3 protein: CASSPALAENNEQFF. The DNA of the CDR3 is TGTGCCAGCAGCCCCGCTCTGGCAGAGAACAATGAGCAGTTCTTC.

The J gene is TRBJ2-1, the V gene TRBV29-1; 10 nucleotides match TRBD2. This CDR3 has 15 residues. Per the germline V gene, CDR1 is SQVTM and CDR2 is ANQGSEA. V shed 2 bases and J 4 bases; nucleotides not matched to a gene: 5. CDR3 nucleotides: TGCAGCGTTGAAAATGAGACTAGCGGGTACAATGAGCAGTTCTTC. Encoded protein: CSVENETSGYNEQFF.

This clonotype came up a few times. The rearrangement joins TRBV5-4 to TRBJ2-6; D is ambiguous. Germline V lookup: CDR1 SGHNT, CDR2 YYREEE (reference sequence). Trimming took 1 base from V and 2 from J, leaving 7 bases between them. The CDR3 extends over 15 amino acids. CDR3 nucleotide sequence: TGTGCCAGCAGCTTGAGAGTGACTGGGGCCAACGTCCTGACTTTC. Translated, it gives CASSLRVTGANVLTF.

This clonotype was seen more than once but under ten times. CDR3 residues: CATSREWTTGTVETQYF. The CDR3 DNA reads as TGTGCCACCAGCAGAGAATGGACGACAGGGACTGTAGAGACCCAGTACTTC. This sequence joins TRBV15 and TRBJ2-5, with a tentative D call TRBD1 (7 bases). With 0 bases removed from V and 4 bases from J, the gap between germline ends came to 18 bases. Germline V CDR1 and CDR2: LNHNV, YYDKDF (reference sequence). The CDR3 consists of 17 residues.

The chain uses TRBV6-2 or TRBV6-3 and TRBJ2-7, with TRBD2 matching over 15 bases. Per germline, CDR1 MNHEY and CDR2 SVGEGT. This CDR3 is built from 17 residues. Germline trimming cut 8 bases from V and 4 bases from J; bases unmatched to any gene: 12. CDR3 nucleotide sequence: TGTGCCAGCTCACCTCGGACTAGCGGGAGGGCCGCGTACGAGCAGTACTTC. As protein: CASSPRTSGRAAYEQYF.

In this sample, this clonotype turned up a few times. The V call is TRBV7-2, the J call TRBJ2-3; either TRBD1 or TRBD2 may supply D (6 bases each). V dropped 3 bases and J dropped 1 base, with 17 bases sitting between them. The CDR3 has 17 residues. Per germline, CDR1 SGHTA and CDR2 FQGNSA. The CDR3 protein is CASSFGGRLFRTDTQYF. CDR3 nucleotide sequence: TGTGCCAGCAGCTTCGGGGGCCGGCTTTTTCGCACAGATACGCAGTATTTT.

This clonotype was detected a few times. This chain links TRBV7-2 with TRBJ2-1; no firm D call. Germline V gene lookup returns CDR1 SGHTA and CDR2 FQGNSA. This CDR3 contains 13 residues. Trimming took off 3 bases at V and 10 bases at J, with 13 bases between the two ends. In DNA form, the CDR3 reads TGTGCCAGCAGCTTTACTGGGATGGTGGAGCAGTTCTTC. The encoded protein is CASSFTGMVEQFF.